Below, 22 T cell receptor beta chains from the same sample are listed, as sequenced in a study of T-cell reconstitution after alpha-beta-depleted transplantation in children. The TCRbeta library was prepared with unique molecular identifiers. MiXCR, applied by TCRdb to the PCR reads, yields one record per CDR3 protein. The sample includes some 290,000 distinct CDR3 sequences, around 9.6% seen only once; the top ten take over 9.5%. Sequences were derived from PBMCs from the stem cell graft donor, sampled from the stem cell graft. Source of these receptors: a human donor who donated a stem cell graft to a child with SCID.

The table lists this clonotype with many counts. This rearrangement joins TRBV15 to TRBJ2-1; TRBD2 agrees at 9 bases. Trimming took 1 base from V and 4 from J; bases not matched to a gene: 5. Looked up from germline, CDR1 is LNHNV and CDR2 is YYDKDF (reference sequence). The CDR3 length is 16 residues. The CDR3 sequence: CATSRGVSGSYNEQFF. CDR3 nucleotides: TGTGCCACCAGCAGAGGGGTTAGCGGGAGTTACAATGAGCAGTTCTTC.

This clonotype was seen at least ten times. The chain joins TRBV15 to TRBJ2-1; 8 bases are shared with TRBD2. Germline V CDR1 and CDR2: LNHNV, YYDKDF (reference sequence). After removal of 6 bases from V and 0 bases from J, the junction contained 4 bases not matched to a gene. The CDR3 totals 15 residues. CDR3: CATRDLAGSYNEQFF. For the CDR3, the DNA is TGTGCCACCAGGGACCTAGCGGGCTCCTACAATGAGCAGTTCTTC.

There are a few counts of this clonotype. This rearrangement joins TRBV10-2 to TRBJ1-2; a possible D gene is TRBD1 (5 bases). Between the trimmed V and J ends, which lost 6 bases and 8 bases, there was a span of 13 bases. Germline-derived CDR1 and CDR2 are WSHSY and SAAADI. This CDR3 has 12 residues. The CDR3 loop is CASRGAGGGYTF. In DNA form, the CDR3 reads TGCGCCAGCAGAGGGGCGGGTGGCGGCTACACCTTC.

Comment on this clonotype: One end of the junction varies from germline; a read error may be responsible. The V call is TRBV9, the J call TRBJ1-6; D is perhaps TRBD1 (6 bases). The CDR3 consists of 16 residues. Germline assignment: CDR1 SGDLS and CDR2 YYNGEE. The CDR3 sequence is CASSPTGTSYNSALHF. CDR3 coding DNA: TGTGCCAGCAGCCCAACAGGGACCTCCTATAATTCAGCCCTCCACTTT.

The V call is TRBV20-1, the J call TRBJ2-7; possibly TRBD1 or TRBD2 for D (5 bases each). The V gene's germline CDR1 is DFQATT and CDR2 SNEGSKA (reference sequence). CDR3 length equals 13 residues. With 4 bases removed from V and 3 bases from J, the gap between germline ends came to 13 bases. The CDR3 loop reads CSAIPGTNYEQYF. In nucleotides, the CDR3 is TGCAGTGCTATCCCCGGGACCAACTACGAGCAGTACTTC.

As to this clonotype: A much larger clone lies a single base off, so this may be a read error. The gene calls are TRBV13 and TRBJ1-1; TRBD1 matches at 8 bases. J gave up 1 base and V 5 bases, and 6 bases lay outside the gene matches. The germline gives CDR1 PRHDT, CDR2 FYEKMQ (reference sequence). The CDR3 sequence is 15 residues long. CDR3 protein: CASSPRQGRNTEAFF. The CDR3 nucleotides read TGTGCCAGCAGCCCCCGACAGGGGAGGAACACTGAAGCTTTCTTT.

This clonotype was observed many times. This rearrangement joins TRBV13 to TRBJ2-1; D is uncertain. V lost 5 bases and J 6 bases, leaving 8 bases between the germline ends. Germline CDR1 PRHDT, CDR2 FYEKMQ (reference sequence). This CDR3 comprises 12 residues. In DNA, the CDR3 is TGTGCCAGCAGCGATTCTCGCAATGAGCAGTTCTTC. As protein: CASSDSRNEQFF.

This clonotype was seen repeatedly, ten times or more. The CDR3 spells CASKGLTEYF. CDR3 nucleotide sequence: TGTGCCAGCAAAGGACTCACGGAGTACTTC. J is TRBJ2-4 and V is TRBV2; a weak D match, TRBD2 (5 bases). Per germline, CDR1 SNHLY and CDR2 FYNNEI. The V end lost 7 bases, the J end lost 14 bases, and 12 bases lay between the germline ends. The CDR3 runs to 10 residues.

This clonotype was counted between two and nine times. This CDR3 is CSARDLGLAGGLQYNEQFF. CDR3 sequence (DNA): TGCAGTGCTAGAGATCTTGGGCTAGCGGGGGGGCTCCAGTACAATGAGCAGTTCTTC. This chain connects TRBV20-1 to TRBJ2-1, with 12 bases that match TRBD2. V was pared by 0 bases and J by 4 bases, with 13 bases of the junction left unmatched. Germline V gene sequence: CDR1 DFQATT, CDR2 SNEGSKA (reference sequence). This CDR3 has 19 amino acids.

This clonotype was observed a handful of times. The chain uses TRBV29-1 and TRBJ2-5; D is perhaps TRBD1 or TRBD2 (6 bases each). V lost 7 bases and J lost 4, with 13 bases in between. This CDR3 has 12 amino acids. In germline, CDR1 is SQVTM, CDR2 ANQGSEA. CDR3 loop: CSALWGAETQYF. CDR3 in DNA: TGCAGCGCATTATGGGGGGCAGAGACCCAGTACTTC.

This clonotype was counted between two and nine times. The rearrangement uses TRBV10-3 and TRBJ1-1; perhaps TRBD1 as D (5 bases). CDR3 length: 14 amino acids. CDR1 and CDR2 (germline): ENHRY, SYGVKD. Trimming pared 0 bases from V and 5 bases from J, leaving 10 bases between. CDR3 sequence reads: CAISESRGGTEAFF. CDR3 sequence (DNA): TGTGCCATCAGTGAGTCGAGGGGAGGAACTGAAGCTTTCTTT.

The chain has TRBV9 and TRBJ1-1; no reliable D call. This CDR3 comprises 15 residues. The germline V and J ends were trimmed by 5 bases and 3 bases, with 17 bases remaining between them. Germline V CDR1 and CDR2: SGDLS, YYNGEE. The DNA of the CDR3 is TGTGCCAGCAGTCCCTCTGGGGATATCGACACTGAAGCTTTCTTT. It codes for CASSPSGDIDTEAFF.

This clonotype was observed a few times. The V call is TRBV4-2, the J call TRBJ2-7, with 7 bases matching TRBD2. After removal of 4 bases from V and 1 base from J, the junction contained 7 bases not matched to a gene. Per germline, CDR1 LGHNA and CDR2 YNFKEQ. This CDR3 has 15 amino acids. For the CDR3, the DNA is TGTGCCAGCAGCCCCGCTTACGGGGGGTCCTACGAGCAGTACTTC. Its translation: CASSPAYGGSYEQYF.

J is TRBJ1-4 and V is TRBV5-1, with D tentatively TRBD1 (6 bases). CDR1 SGHRS and CDR2 YFSETQ come from the germline V gene. V gave up 4 bases and J gave up 5 bases, with 12 bases separating them. This CDR3 has 14 residues. CDR3 coding DNA: TGCGCCAGCAGCGGTACAGGGTTCAATGAAAAACTGTTTTTT. This translates into CASSGTGFNEKLFF. Full variable domain (remainder filled in from reference TRBV5-1 and TRBJ1-4): KAGVTQTPRYLIKTRGQQVTLSCSPISGHRSVSWYQQTPGQGLQFLFEYFSETQRNKGNFPGRFSGRQFSNSRSEMNVSTLELGDSALYLCASSGTGFNEKLFFGSGTQLSVL.

This clonotype was picked up many times. J is TRBJ2-3 and V is TRBV10-3; D tentatively fits TRBD1 or TRBD2 (5 bases each). The ends were cut back, 3 bases at V and 2 bases at J, with 15 bases in the middle. The CDR3 runs to 16 residues. The germline V gene has CDR1 ENHRY and CDR2 SYGVKD. Written as DNA, the CDR3 is TGTGCCATCAGTGATTTGGTCACGGGGCACACAGATACGCAGTATTTT. It yields the protein CAISDLVTGHTDTQYF.

This clonotype was counted a few times. The rearrangement joins TRBV6-1 to TRBJ1-1; TRBD1 matches 7 bases. Germline V gives CDR1 MNHNS, CDR2 SASEGT. The CDR3 runs to 15 residues. V lost 3 bases and J lost 11; bases outside the gene matches: 15. DNA of the CDR3: TGTGCCAGCAGTGATGGAGGACAGGCCCGGAGTTATGCTTTCTTT. Protein product: CASSDGGQARSYAFF.

The chain combines TRBV5-1 with TRBJ2-5; 10 bases match TRBD2. The CDR3 totals 14 residues. Losses at the gene ends were 4 bases for V and 5 bases for J; bases not matched to a gene: 5. The V gene's germline CDR1 is SGHRS and CDR2 YFSETQ. CDR3 sequence (DNA): TGCGCCAGCAGCCACTTGACTAGCGGGGAGACCCAGTACTTC. Translated: CASSHLTSGETQYF.

This clonotype has just a few counts. The chain uses TRBV20-1 and TRBJ1-1; D may be TRBD1 (6 bases). Germline loops: CDR1 DFQATT, CDR2 SNEGSKA (reference sequence). The ends were cut back, 1 base at V and 6 bases at J, with 15 bases in the middle. CDR3 length equals 14 residues. The DNA for the CDR3 is TGCAGTGCTAGAGTTGCCCACAGGGTTTCTGAAGCTTTCTTT. It codes for CSARVAHRVSEAFF.

This chain links TRBV6-5 with TRBJ1-1; D possibly corresponds to TRBD1 (6 bases). CDR1 and CDR2 (germline): MNHEY, SVGAGI. This CDR3 has 14 amino acids. V was shortened by 6 bases and J by 4 bases, with 15 bases between the two germline ends. Here the CDR3 reads CASRMYQGSTEAFF. As DNA, the CDR3 is TGTGCCAGCAGGATGTACCAGGGGAGCACTGAAGCTTTCTTT.

This clonotype has more than one count but fewer than ten. CDR3 in amino acids: CASSQDLASYEQYF. DNA for the CDR3: TGTGCCAGCAGCCAAGATCTGGCCTCCTACGAGCAGTACTTC. The genes are TRBV14 and TRBJ2-7; D is uncertain. Germline CDR1 reads SGHDN; CDR2 reads FVKESK. The CDR3 length is 14 residues. V was clipped by 0 bases and J by 0 bases, with 6 bases between them.

This clonotype was observed a handful of times. This chain connects TRBV7-9 to TRBJ1-4; D is possibly TRBD1 (5 bases). This CDR3 is built from 14 residues. The ends were cut back, 5 bases at V and 3 bases at J, with 10 bases in the middle. Germline V gives CDR1 SEHNR, CDR2 FQNEAQ (reference sequence). The CDR3 nucleotides are TGTGCCAGCAGCATCGGGGCGTCTAATGAAAAACTGTTTTTT. Protein: CASSIGASNEKLFF.

V gene TRBV7-2 combines with J gene TRBJ2-2; TRBD2 aligns across 14 bases. V shed 1 base, J shed 4 bases, and the junction held 2 bases outside the gene matches. Germline assignment: CDR1 SGHTA and CDR2 FQGNSA. This CDR3 comprises 17 residues. CDR3 coding DNA: TGTGCCAGCAGCTTAGGACTAGCGGGGGGGGGCACCGGGGAGCTGTTTTTT. This gives the protein CASSLGLAGGGTGELFF.